The source of this T cell receptor (beta chain) is a study of OX40 agonist ivuxolimab in advanced cancers. The wider study: Ivuxolimab, an agonistic anti-OX40 (CD134) antibody, was given to patients.

Worth noting for this clone: Its target is not known.

Study conclusions and caveats: Low normalized T-cell clonal expansion was also seen in some nonresponders.

Sequenced by immunoSEQ multiplex PCR; TCRdb stores in-frame clones only, minus some. The repertoire includes approximately 76,000 clones, 93% of them detected once, and under 8% sits in the top ten. Between the trimmed V and J ends, which lost 5 bases and 2 bases, there was a span of 7 bases. Germline lookup yields CDR1 MNHEY and CDR2 SMNVEV (reference sequence). The CDR3 covers 12 residues. The chain has TRBV27 and TRBJ2-7, with D uncertain. Sequencing used CD4+ or CD8+ T cells sorted from blood, obtained in a trial of the OX40 agonist ivuxolimab. This TCR came from an adult with an advanced solid tumor such as melanoma, head and neck, liver or kidney cancer. This chain's CDR3 is CASSMNPYEQYF. The CDR3 DNA reads as TGTGCCAGCAGTATGAACCCCTACGAGCAGTACTTC.